This is a list of T cell receptor beta chains from one sample in a study of graft-versus-host responses after intestinal transplantation. TCRdb's copy holds only in-frame clones and misses some; the assay was immunoSEQ multiplex PCR. The sample holds about 27,000 clones, approximately 87% seen once. Sequences were derived from PBMCs, sampled 27 to 29 days after intestinal transplant. The receptors were sampled from a human patient who received an intestinal transplant, so some T cells may come from the graft donor. The CDR3 runs from the conserved cysteine through the conserved F or W. Clone size is not always given. Where it is, it says once, few, many or a class for expanded clones.

V	size	CDR3
TRBV19	NA	CASSITEGSVYEQYF
TRBV4-1	NA	CASSQQANSPLHF
TRBV9	NA	CASSVNIISPTHGHTF
TRBV7-6	NA	CASSLEGLAGDHEQYF
TRBV7-8	NA	CASSLVPTGYYNEQFF
TRBV28	NA	CASRPLTSGRRQYQETQYF
TRBV5-4	NA	CASSYSAQETQYF
TRBV7-3	NA	CASSLEDRGRDTQYF
TRBV28	NA	CASSRELAGGPYEQYF
TRBV5-6	NA	CASSLDPSVNEQFF
TRBV4-1	NA	CASSLGQVRTDTQYF
TRBV7-9	once	CASSLDGNIQYF
TRBV7-6	NA	CASSPREDPYEQYF